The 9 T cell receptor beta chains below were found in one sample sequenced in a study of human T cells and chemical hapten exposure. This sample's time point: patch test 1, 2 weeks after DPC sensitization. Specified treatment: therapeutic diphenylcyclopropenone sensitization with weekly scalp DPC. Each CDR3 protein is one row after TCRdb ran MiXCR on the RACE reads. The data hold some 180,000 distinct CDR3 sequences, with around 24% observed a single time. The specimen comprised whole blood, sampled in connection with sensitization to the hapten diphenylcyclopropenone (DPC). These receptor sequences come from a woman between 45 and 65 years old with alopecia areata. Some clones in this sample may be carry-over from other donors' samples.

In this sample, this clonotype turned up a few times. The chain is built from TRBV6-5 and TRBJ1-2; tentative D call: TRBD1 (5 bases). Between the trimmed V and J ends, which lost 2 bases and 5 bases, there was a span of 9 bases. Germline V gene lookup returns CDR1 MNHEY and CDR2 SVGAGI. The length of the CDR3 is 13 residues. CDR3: CASSYGPGYGYTF. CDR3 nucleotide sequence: TGTGCCAGCAGTTACGGGCCAGGGTATGGCTACACCTTC.

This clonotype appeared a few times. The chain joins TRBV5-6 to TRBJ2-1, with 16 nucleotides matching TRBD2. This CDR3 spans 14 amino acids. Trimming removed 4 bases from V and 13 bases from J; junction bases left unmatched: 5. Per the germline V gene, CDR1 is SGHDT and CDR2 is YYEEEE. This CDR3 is CASSRGLAGGPQFF. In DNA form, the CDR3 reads TGTGCCAGCAGCAGGGGACTAGCGGGAGGGCCTCAGTTCTTC.

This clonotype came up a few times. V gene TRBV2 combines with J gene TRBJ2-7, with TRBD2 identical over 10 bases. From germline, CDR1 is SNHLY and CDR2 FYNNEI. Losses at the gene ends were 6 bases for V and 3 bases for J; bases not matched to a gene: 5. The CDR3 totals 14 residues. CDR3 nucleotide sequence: TGTGCCAGCAGGGGGCTAGCGGGAGTCTACGAGCAGTACTTC. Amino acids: CASRGLAGVYEQYF.

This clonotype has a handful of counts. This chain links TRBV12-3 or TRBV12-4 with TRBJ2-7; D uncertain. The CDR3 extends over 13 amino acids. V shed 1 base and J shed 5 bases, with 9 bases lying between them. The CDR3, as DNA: TGTGCCAGCAGTTTAGGGCAGGTGGACGAGCAGTACTTC. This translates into CASSLGQVDEQYF.

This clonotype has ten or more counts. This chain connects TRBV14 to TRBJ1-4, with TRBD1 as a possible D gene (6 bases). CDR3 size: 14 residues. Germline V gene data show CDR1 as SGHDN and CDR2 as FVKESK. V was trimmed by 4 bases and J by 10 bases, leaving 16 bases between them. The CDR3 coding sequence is TGTGCCAGCAGCCCAACAGGGTTGGACGGAAAACTGTTTTTT. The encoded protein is CASSPTGLDGKLFF.

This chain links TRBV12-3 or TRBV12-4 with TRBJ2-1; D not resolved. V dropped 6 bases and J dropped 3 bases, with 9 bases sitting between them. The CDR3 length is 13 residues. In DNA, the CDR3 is TGTGCCAGCAGCTCTGAACTCTACAATGAGCAGTTCTTC. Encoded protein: CASSSELYNEQFF.

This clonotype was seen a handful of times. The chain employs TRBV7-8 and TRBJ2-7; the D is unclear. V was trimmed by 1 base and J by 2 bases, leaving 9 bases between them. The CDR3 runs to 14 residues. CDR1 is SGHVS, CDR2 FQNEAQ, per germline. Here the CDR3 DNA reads TGTGCCAGCAGCTTAGATTTGCGGACCTACGAGCAGTACTTC. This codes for CASSLDLRTYEQYF.

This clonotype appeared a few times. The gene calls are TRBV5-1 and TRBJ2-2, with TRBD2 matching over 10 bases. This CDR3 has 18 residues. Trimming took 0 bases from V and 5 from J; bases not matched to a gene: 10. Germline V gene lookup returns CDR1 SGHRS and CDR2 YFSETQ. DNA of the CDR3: TGCGCCAGCAGCTTGGTTCTAGCGGGAGTGGATACGACCGGGGAGCTGTTTTTT. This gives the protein CASSLVLAGVDTTGELFF. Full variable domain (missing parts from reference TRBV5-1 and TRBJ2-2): KAGVTQTPRYLIKTRGQQVTLSCSPISGHRSVSWYQQTPGQGLQFLFEYFSETQRNKGNFPGRFSGRQFSNSRSEMNVSTLELGDSALYLCASSLVLAGVDTTGELFFGEGSRLTVL.

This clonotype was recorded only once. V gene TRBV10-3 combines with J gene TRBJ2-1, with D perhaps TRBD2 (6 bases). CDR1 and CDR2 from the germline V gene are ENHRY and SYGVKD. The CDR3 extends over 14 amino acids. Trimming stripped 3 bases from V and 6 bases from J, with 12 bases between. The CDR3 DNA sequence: TGTGCCATCAGTGATCCTACTAGCACCAATGAGCAGTTCTTC. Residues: CAISDPTSTNEQFF.